This record looks at one T cell receptor beta chain sequence and its context. Its target is not known. The entry originates in a study of OX40 agonist ivuxolimab in advanced cancers. Blood draws occurred at baseline, cycle 4 day 1, and cycle 7 day 1. General observations from the study: Dose levels from 0.1 to 3.0 mg/kg saw CD4+ and CD8+ blood T cells expand clonally by week 6. The antigen specificity of the peripheral T cells (those that were expanded) was not determined.

The CDR3 sequence is 16 residues long. From germline, CDR1 is GTSNPN and CDR2 SVGIG (reference sequence). The trim removed 2 bases at V and 4 bases at J, leaving 12 bases unmatched. TCRdb keeps only in-frame clones here, not all; method: immunoSEQ multiplex PCR. The sample records approximately 74,000 clones, approximately 83% being singletons. The chain combines TRBV30 with TRBJ1-1, with TRBD1 matching over 8 bases. Sequencing was performed on CD4+ or CD8+ T cells sorted from blood, taken in a trial of the OX40 agonist ivuxolimab. This TCR came from an adult with an advanced solid tumor such as melanoma, head and neck, liver or kidney cancer. The CDR3 sequence is CAWSSGGDRGITEAFF. As DNA, the CDR3 is TGTGCCTGGAGTTCGGGGGGCGACAGGGGAATCACTGAAGCTTTCTTT.